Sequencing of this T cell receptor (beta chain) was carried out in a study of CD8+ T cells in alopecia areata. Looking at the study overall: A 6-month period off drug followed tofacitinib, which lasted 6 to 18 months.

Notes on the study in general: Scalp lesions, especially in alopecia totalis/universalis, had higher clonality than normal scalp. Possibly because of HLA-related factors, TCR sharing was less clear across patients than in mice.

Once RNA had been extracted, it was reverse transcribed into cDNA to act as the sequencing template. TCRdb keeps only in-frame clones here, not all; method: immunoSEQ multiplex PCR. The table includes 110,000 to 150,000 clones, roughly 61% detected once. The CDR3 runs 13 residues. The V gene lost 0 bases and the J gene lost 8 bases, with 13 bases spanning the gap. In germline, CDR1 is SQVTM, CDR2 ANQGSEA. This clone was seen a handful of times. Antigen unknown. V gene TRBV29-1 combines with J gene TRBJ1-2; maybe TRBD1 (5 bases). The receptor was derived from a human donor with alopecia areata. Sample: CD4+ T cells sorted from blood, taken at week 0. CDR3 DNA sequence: TGCAGCGTTGAAGAGCTAACTCGGGGGGGCTACACCTTC. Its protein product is CSVEELTRGGYTF.